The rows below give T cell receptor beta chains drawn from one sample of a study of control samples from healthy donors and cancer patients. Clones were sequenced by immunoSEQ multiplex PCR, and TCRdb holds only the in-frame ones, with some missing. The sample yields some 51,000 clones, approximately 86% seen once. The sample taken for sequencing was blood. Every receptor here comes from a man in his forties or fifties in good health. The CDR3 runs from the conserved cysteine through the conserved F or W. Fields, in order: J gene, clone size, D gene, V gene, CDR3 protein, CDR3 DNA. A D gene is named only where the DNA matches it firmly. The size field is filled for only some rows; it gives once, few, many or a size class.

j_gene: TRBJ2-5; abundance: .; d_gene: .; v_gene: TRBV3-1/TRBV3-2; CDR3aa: CASSRRDPHQETQYF; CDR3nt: TGTGCCAGCAGCCGTCGGGACCCACACCAAGAGACCCAGTACTTC
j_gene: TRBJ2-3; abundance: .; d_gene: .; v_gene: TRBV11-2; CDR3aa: CASSATKSLRSDTQYF; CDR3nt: TGTGCCAGCAGCGCCACTAAAAGTCTTCGGTCAGATACGCAGTATTTT
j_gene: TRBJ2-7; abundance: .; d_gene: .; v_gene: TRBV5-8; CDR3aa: CASSLGAYYEQYF; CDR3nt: TGTGCCAGCAGCTTAGGGGCCTACTACGAGCAGTACTTC
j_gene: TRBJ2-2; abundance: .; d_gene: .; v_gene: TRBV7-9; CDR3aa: CASTDLGGELFF; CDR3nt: TGTGCCAGCACAGACCTAGGAGGGGAGCTGTTTTTT
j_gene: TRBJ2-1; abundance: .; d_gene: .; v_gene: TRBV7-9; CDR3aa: CASSLGEPGEQFF; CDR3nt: TGTGCCAGCAGCTTAGGGGAGCCGGGTGAGCAGTTCTTC
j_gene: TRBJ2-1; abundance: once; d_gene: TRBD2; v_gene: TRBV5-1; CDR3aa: CASTDSGLVFDELGDEQFF; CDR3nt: TGCGCCAGCACCGACTCGGGACTAGTATTTGATGAGTTGGGCGATGAGCAGTTCTTC
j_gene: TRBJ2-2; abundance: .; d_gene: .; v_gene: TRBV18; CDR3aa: CASSPEGTGTGELFF; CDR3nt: TGTGCCAGCTCACCTGAGGGTACAGGCACCGGGGAGCTGTTTTTT
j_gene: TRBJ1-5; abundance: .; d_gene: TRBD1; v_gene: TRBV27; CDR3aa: CASSRTGEQPQHF; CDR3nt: TGTGCCAGCAGTAGGACAGGAGAACAGCCCCAGCATTTT
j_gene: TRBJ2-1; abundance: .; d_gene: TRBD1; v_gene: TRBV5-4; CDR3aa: CASSPGQGRWNEQFF; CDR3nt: TGTGCCAGCAGCCCAGGACAGGGGAGGTGGAATGAGCAGTTCTTC
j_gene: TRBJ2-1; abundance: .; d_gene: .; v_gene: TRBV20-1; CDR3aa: CSATPLFF; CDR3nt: TGCAGTGCTACACCGCTGTTCTTC
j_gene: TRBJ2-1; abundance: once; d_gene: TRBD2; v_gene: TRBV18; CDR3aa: CASSPPSLAEFYNEQFF; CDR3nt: TGTGCCAGCTCACCGCCCTCCCTAGCGGAGTTTTACAATGAGCAGTTCTTC
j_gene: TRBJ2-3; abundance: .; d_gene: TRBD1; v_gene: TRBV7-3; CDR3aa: CASSTTGAGTDTQYF; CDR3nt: TGTGCCAGCAGCACGACAGGGGCCGGCACAGATACGCAGTATTTT
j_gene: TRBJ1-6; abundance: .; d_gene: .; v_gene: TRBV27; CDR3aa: CASSLGQYPNNSPLHF; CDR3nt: TGTGCCAGCAGTTTAGGGCAGTATCCAAACAATTCACCCCTCCACTTT
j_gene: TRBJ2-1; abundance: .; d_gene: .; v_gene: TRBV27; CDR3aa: CASSLVSLSSYNEQFF; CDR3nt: TGTGCCAGCAGTTTAGTTTCCCTAAGCTCCTACAATGAGCAGTTCTTC
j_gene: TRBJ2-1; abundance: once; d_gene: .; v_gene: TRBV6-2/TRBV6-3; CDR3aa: CASTPGLSSKTPLQFF; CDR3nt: TGTGCCAGCACCCCGGGACTTTCTTCAAAGACGCCTCTACAGTTCTTC
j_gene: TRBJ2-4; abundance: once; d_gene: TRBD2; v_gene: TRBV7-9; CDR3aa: CASSLDSGRAQYF; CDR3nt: TGTGCCAGCAGCTTAGATAGCGGGAGGGCGCAATACTTC
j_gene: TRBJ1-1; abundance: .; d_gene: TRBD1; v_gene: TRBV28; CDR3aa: CASRPRGANTEAFF; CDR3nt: TGTGCCAGCAGACCCAGGGGGGCGAACACTGAAGCTTTCTTT
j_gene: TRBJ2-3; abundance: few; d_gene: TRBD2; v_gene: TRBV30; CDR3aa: CAWSRGTSPDTQYF; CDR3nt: TGTGCCTGGAGTAGGGGGACTAGCCCAGATACGCAGTATTTT
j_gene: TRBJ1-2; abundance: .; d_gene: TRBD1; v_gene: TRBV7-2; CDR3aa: CASSSGTDGYGYTF; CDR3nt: TGTGCCAGCAGCTCGGGGACAGATGGTTATGGCTACACCTTC
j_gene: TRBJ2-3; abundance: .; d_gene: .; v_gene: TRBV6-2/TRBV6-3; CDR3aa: CASSYGPDSSTDTQYF; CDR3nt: TGTGCCAGCAGTTACGGCCCGGACAGTAGCACAGATACGCAGTATTTT
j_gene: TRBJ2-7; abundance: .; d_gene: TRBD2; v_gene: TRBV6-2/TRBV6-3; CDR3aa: CASSRLAGDEQYF; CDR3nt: TGTGCCAGCAGTCGACTAGCGGGAGACGAGCAGTACTTC
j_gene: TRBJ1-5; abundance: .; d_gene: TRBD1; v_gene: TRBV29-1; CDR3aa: CSVGTGNNQPQHF; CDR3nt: TGCAGCGTTGGGACAGGAAACAATCAGCCCCAGCATTTT
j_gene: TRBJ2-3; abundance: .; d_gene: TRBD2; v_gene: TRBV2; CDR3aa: CASSEGGGTDTQYF; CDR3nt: TGTGCCAGCAGTGAGGGGGGGGGCACAGATACGCAGTATTTT
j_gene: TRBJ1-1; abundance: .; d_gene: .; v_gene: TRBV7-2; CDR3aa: CASSLVLGNTEAFF; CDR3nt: TGTGCCAGCAGCTTAGTTCTAGGGAACACTGAAGCTTTCTTT
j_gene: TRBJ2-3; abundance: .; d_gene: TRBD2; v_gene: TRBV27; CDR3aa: CASRAGTNPTEQYF; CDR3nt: TGTGCCAGCAGAGCCGGGACTAACCCAACGGAGCAGTATTTT
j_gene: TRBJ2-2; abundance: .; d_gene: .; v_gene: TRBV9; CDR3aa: CASSGTHNNRELFF; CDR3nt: TGTGCCAGCAGCGGAACCCATAACAACAGGGAGCTGTTTTTT
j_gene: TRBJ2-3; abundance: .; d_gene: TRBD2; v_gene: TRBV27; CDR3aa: CASSILTGGRSDTQYF; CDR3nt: TGTGCCAGCAGTATTCTGACGGGAGGACGATCAGATACGCAGTATTTT
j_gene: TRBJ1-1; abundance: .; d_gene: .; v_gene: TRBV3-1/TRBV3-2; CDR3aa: CASSPEGAGAFF; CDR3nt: TGTGCCAGCAGCCCCGAAGGGGCAGGGGCTTTCTTT
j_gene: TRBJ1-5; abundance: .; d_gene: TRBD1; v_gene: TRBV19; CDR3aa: CATSRGWQPQHF; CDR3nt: TGTGCCACTTCCAGGGGGTGGCAGCCCCAGCATTTT
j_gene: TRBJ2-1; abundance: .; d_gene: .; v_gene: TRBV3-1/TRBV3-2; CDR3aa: CASSQGGGGYNEQFF; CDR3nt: TGTGCCAGCAGCCAAGGGGGAGGGGGTTACAATGAGCAGTTCTTC
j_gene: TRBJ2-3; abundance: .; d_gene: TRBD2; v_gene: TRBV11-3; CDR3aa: CASSLDSGVPSTDTQYF; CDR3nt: TGTGCCAGCAGCTTAGACAGCGGGGTACCTAGCACAGATACGCAGTATTTT
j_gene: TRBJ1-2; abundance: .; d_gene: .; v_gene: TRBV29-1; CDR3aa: CSVEVLAREGYTF; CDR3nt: TGCAGCGTTGAAGTTTTGGCACGGGAAGGCTACACCTTC
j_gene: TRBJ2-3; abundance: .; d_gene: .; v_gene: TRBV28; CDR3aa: CASSPIGESGTDTQYF; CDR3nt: TGTGCCAGCAGCCCCATAGGGGAGTCAGGCACAGATACGCAGTATTTT
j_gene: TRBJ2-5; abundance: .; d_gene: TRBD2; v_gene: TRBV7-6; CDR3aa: CASSSGASGSIETQYF; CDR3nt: TGTGCCAGCAGCTCCGGGGCTAGCGGGAGCATCGAGACCCAGTACTTC
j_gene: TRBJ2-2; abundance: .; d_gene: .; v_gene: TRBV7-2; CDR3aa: CASSPASTGELFF; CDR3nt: TGTGCCAGCAGCCCCGCAAGCACCGGGGAGCTGTTTTTT
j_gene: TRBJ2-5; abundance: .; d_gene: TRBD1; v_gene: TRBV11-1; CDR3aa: CASSRTGGQETQYF; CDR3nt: TGTGCCAGCAGCCGGACAGGAGGACAAGAGACCCAGTACTTC
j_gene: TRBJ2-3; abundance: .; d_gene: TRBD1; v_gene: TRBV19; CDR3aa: CASSPWSGGLGRGEDTQYF; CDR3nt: TGTGCCAGTAGTCCTTGGTCAGGGGGCCTCGGGAGAGGGGAAGATACGCAGTATTTT
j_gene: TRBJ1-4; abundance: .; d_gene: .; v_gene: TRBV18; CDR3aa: CASSPPGLVGEKLFF; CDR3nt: TGTGCCAGCTCACCTCCGGGGTTGGTAGGTGAAAAACTGTTTTTT
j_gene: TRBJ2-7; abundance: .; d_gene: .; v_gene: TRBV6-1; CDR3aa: CASTSGSYEQYF; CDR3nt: TGTGCCTCGACCTCGGGGTCCTACGAGCAGTACTTC
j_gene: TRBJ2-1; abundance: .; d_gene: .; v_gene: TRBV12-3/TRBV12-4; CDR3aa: CASSPTGTQQFF; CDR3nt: TGTGCCAGCAGCCCGACCGGGACTCAGCAGTTCTTC
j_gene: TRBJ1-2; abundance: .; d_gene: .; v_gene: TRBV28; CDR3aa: CASSLGQLYGYTF; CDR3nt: TGTGCCAGCAGTTTAGGGCAGCTCTATGGCTACACCTTC
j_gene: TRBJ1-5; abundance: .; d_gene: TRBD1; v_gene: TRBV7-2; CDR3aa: CASSPGQAVGLGNQPQHF; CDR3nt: TGTGCCAGCAGCCCGGGACAGGCTGTGGGCTTAGGCAATCAGCCCCAGCATTTT
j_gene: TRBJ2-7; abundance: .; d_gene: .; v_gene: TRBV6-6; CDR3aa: CASSATRGYEQYF; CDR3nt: TGTGCCAGCAGTGCGACCCGGGGCTACGAGCAGTACTTC
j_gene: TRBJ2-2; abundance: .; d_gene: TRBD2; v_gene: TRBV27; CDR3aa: CASTQSPGLAGANTGELFF; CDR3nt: TGTGCCAGCACCCAATCTCCGGGACTAGCGGGCGCGAACACCGGGGAGCTGTTTTTT
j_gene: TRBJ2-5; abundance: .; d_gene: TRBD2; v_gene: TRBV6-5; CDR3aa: CASESALAGVETQYF; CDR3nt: TGTGCCAGCGAGTCGGCACTAGCGGGAGTAGAGACCCAGTACTTC
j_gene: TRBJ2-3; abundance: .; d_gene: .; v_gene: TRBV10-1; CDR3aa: CATGGHLTTDTQYF; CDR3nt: TGCGCCACCGGGGGACACCTTACCACAGATACGCAGTATTTT
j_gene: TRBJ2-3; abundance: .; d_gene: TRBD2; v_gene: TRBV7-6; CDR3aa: CASSYTSGSGGSTDTQYF; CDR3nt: TGTGCCAGCAGCTACACTAGCGGGAGCGGAGGGAGTACAGATACGCAGTATTTT
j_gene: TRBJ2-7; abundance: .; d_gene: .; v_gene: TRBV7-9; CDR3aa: CASSLVGSSYEQYF; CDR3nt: TGTGCCAGCAGCTTAGTCGGTAGCTCCTACGAGCAGTACTTC
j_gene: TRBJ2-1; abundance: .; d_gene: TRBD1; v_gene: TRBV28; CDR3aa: CASSIRTGASYNEQFF; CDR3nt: TGTGCCAGCAGCATTAGGACAGGGGCCTCCTACAATGAGCAGTTCTTC